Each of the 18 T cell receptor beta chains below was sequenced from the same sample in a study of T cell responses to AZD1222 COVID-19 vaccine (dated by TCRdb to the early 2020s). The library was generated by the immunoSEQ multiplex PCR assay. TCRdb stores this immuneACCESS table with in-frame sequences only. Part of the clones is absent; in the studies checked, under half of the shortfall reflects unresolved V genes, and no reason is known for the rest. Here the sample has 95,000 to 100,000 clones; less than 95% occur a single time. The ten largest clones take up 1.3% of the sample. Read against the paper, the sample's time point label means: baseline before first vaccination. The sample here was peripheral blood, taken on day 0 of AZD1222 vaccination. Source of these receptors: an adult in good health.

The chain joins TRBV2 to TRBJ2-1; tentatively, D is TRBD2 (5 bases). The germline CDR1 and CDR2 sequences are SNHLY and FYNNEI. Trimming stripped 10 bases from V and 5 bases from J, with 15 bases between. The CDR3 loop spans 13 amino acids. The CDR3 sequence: CAILSRENNEQFF. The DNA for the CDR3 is TGTGCCATCTTATCCCGGGAAAACAATGAGCAGTTCTTC.

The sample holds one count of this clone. CDR3 region: CASSDGIYEQYF. Here the CDR3 DNA reads TGTGCCAGCAGCGACGGGATCTACGAGCAGTACTTC. V is TRBV9 and J is TRBJ2-7, with D possibly matching TRBD2 (5 bases). Germline V gene sequence: CDR1 SGDLS, CDR2 YYNGEE. This CDR3 comprises 12 residues. Trimming removed 3 bases from V and 3 bases from J, with 7 bases in between.

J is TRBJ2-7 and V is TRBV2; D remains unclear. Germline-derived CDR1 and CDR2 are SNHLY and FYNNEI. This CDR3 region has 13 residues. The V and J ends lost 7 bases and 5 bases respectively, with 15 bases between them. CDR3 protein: CASTPARAHEQYF. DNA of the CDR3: TGTGCCAGCACACCCGCCAGAGCCCACGAGCAGTACTTC.

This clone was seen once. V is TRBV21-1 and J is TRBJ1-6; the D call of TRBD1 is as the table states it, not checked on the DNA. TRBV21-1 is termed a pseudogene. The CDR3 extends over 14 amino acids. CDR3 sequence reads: CASSRDTNNSPLHF. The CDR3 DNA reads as TGTGCCAGCAGCCGGGACACCAATAATTCACCCCTCCACTTT.

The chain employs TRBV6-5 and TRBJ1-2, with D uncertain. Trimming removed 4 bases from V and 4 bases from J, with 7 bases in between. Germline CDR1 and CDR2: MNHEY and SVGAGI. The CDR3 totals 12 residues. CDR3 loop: CASSLDRYGYTF. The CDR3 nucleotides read TGTGCCAGCAGTTTAGACCGCTATGGCTACACCTTC.

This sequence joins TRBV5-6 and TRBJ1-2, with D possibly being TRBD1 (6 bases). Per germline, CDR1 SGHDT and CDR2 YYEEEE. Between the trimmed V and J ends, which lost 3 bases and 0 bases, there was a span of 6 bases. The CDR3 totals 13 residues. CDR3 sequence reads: CASSSGANYGYTF. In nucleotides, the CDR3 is TGTGCCAGCAGCTCAGGGGCTAACTATGGCTACACCTTC.

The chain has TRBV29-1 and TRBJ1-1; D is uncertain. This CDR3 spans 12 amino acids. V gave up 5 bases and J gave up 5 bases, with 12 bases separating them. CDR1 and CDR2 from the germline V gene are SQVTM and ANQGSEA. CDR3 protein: CSVLRGRTEAFF. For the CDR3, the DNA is TGCAGCGTTCTACGAGGGAGGACTGAAGCTTTCTTT.

The CDR3 region is CASSQTVGSGNTIYF. CDR3 bases: TGTGCCAGCAGCCAGACCGTAGGCTCTGGAAACACCATATATTTT. The rearrangement links TRBV5-4 to TRBJ1-3, with D uncertain. Trimming took off 4 bases at V and 0 bases at J, with 11 bases between the two ends. Germline CDR1 and CDR2: SGHNT and YYREEE (reference sequence). CDR3 length: 15 residues.

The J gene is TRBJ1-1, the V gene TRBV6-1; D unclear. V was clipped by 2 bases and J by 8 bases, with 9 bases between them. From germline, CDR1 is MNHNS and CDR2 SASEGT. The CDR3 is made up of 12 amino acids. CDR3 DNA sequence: TGTGCCAGCAGTGAAATAATAGGGGAAGCTTTCTTT. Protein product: CASSEIIGEAFF.

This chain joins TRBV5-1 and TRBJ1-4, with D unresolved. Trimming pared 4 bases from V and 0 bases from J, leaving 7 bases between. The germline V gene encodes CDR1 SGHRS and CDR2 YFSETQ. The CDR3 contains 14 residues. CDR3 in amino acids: CASSAGSTNEKLFF. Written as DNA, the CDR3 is TGCGCCAGCAGCGCGGGGTCAACTAATGAAAAACTGTTTTTT.

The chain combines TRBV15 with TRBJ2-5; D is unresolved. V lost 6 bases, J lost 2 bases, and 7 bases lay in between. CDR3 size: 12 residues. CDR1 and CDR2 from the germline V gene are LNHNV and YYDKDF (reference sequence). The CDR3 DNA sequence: TGTGCCACCAGTGGGCGGCAAGAGACCCAGTACTTC. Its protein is CATSGRQETQYF. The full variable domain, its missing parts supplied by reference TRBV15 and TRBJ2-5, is DAMVIQNPRYQVTQFGKPVTLSCSQTLNHNVMYWYQQKSSQAPKLLFHYYDKDFNNEADTPDNFQSRRPNTSFCFLDIRSPGLGDTAMYLCATSGRQETQYFGPGTRLLVL.

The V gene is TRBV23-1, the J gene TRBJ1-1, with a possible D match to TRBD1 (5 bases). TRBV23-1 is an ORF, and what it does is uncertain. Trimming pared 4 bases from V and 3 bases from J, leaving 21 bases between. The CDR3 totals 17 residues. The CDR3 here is CASSRKIGELSDTEAFF. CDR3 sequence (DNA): TGCGCCAGCAGTCGAAAAATAGGGGAGTTGTCGGACACTGAAGCTTTCTTT.

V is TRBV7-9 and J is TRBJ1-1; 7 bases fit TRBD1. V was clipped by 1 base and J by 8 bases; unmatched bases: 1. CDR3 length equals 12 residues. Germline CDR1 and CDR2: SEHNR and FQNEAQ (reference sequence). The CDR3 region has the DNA TGTGCCAGCAGCTTAGAGGGACAGGAAGCTTTCTTT. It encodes CASSLEGQEAFF.

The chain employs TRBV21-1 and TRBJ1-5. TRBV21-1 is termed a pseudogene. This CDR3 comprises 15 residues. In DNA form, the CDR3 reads TGTGCCAGCAGCAAAGGCACATGGGGCAATCAGCCCCAGCATTTT. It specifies CASSKGTWGNQPQHF.

This CDR3 is CASSSQGDTEAFF. CDR3 sequence (DNA): TGTGCCAGCAGCTCTCAGGGAGACACTGAAGCTTTCTTT. This chain links TRBV7-9 with TRBJ1-1, with D perhaps TRBD1 (5 bases). This CDR3 has 13 amino acids. Germline V gives CDR1 SEHNR, CDR2 FQNEAQ (reference sequence). Deletions cut 4 bases from V and 3 bases from J, with 9 bases between.

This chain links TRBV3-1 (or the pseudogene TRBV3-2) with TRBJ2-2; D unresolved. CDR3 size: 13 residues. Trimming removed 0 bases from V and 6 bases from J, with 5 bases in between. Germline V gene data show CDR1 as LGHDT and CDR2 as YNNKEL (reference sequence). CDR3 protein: CASSQDSPGELFF. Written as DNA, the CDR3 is TGTGCCAGCAGCCAAGATAGCCCCGGGGAGCTGTTTTTT.

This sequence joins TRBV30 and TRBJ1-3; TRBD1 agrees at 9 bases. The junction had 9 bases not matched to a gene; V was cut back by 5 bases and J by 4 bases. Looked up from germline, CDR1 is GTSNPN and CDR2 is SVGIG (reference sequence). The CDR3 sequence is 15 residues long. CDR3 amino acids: CAWSRGTGPGNTIYF. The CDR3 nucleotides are TGTGCCTGGTCCCGGGGGACAGGGCCAGGAAACACCATATATTTT.

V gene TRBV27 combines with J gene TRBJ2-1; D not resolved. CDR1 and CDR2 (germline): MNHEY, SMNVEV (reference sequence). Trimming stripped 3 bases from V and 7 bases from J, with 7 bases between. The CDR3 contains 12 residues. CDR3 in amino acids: CASSFHPNEQFF. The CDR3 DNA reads TGTGCCAGCAGTTTCCACCCTAATGAGCAGTTCTTC.